Listed below are T cell receptor beta chains from one sample, sequenced in a study of cytomegalovirus exposure and HLA in healthy donors. Some clones are missing from TCRdb's copy, which holds only in-frame ones; the method was immunoSEQ multiplex PCR. Of approximately 82,000 clones listed, around 76% were seen once; the top ten hold approximately 5.7%. The sequencing sample was made of PBMCs. These receptors all stem from a woman between 50 and 59 years old in good health and CMV-seropositive. Both conserved end residues are part of each CDR3. A D gene is named only where the DNA matches it firmly. Rows give clone size only sometimes, using once, few, many, or a class for an expanded clone.

size	D	V	J	CDR3	DNA
.	.	TRBV5-1	TRBJ1-2	CASSLAPDSFYGYTF	TGCGCCAGCAGCTTGGCCCCGGACAGCTTCTATGGCTACACCTTC
.	.	TRBV27	TRBJ2-3	CASSSYASTDTQYF	TGTGCCAGCAGTTCCTACGCTAGCACAGATACGCAGTATTTT
.	TRBD1	TRBV6-6	TRBJ1-1	CASSLDRVNTEAFF	TGTGCCAGCAGTTTGGACAGGGTTAACACTGAAGCTTTCTTT
few	TRBD2	TRBV28	TRBJ2-5	CASSSTSPAYQETQYF	TGTGCCAGCAGTTCGACTAGCCCGGCTTATCAAGAGACCCAGTACTTC
.	.	TRBV5-4	TRBJ1-2	CASSFTGYYGYTF	TGTGCCAGCAGCTTTACAGGGTACTATGGCTACACCTTC
.	TRBD2	TRBV5-1	TRBJ2-5	CASSSNLGLALQETQYF	TGCGCCAGCAGCTCGAATCTGGGACTAGCGCTGCAGGAGACCCAGTACTTC
.	.	TRBV6-6	TRBJ2-3	CASRAVTDTQYF	TGTGCCAGCAGGGCGGTGACAGATACGCAGTATTTT
.	.	TRBV11-3	TRBJ1-1	CASSSNTEAFF	TGTGCCAGCAGCTCTAACACTGAAGCTTTCTTT
.	.	TRBV28	TRBJ2-5	CASTVGRQETQYF	TGTGCCAGCACAGTTGGGAGGCAGGAGACCCAGTACTTC
.	TRBD2	TRBV7-7	TRBJ2-5	CASSLGAGGPETQYF	TGTGCTAGCAGCTTAGGGGCGGGAGGGCCGGAGACCCAGTACTTC
.	TRBD2	TRBV10-3	TRBJ2-7	CAISDASGRPKEQYF	TGTGCCATCAGTGACGCTAGCGGGAGGCCCAAGGAGCAGTACTTC
.	.	TRBV6-5	TRBJ1-4	CASSSRPGGNEKLFF	TGTGCCAGCAGTTCACGACCGGGAGGTAATGAAAAACTGTTTTTT
.	TRBD2	TRBV27	TRBJ2-1	CASSPRGTSGRISDEQFF	TGTGCCAGCAGTCCCCGGGGGACTAGCGGGAGAATTTCCGATGAGCAGTTCTTC
.	.	TRBV6-5	TRBJ2-7	CASSYAETYEQYF	TGTGCCAGCAGTTACGCCGAGACCTACGAGCAGTACTTC
medium-sized	.	TRBV4-1	TRBJ1-5	CASSPWQGGDQPQHF	TGCGCCAGCAGCCCCTGGCAGGGAGGGGATCAGCCCCAGCATTTT
.	.	TRBV11-2	TRBJ1-1	CASSLQQGNTEAFF	TGTGCCAGCAGCTTGCAACAGGGAAACACTGAAGCTTTCTTT
.	TRBD2	TRBV9	TRBJ2-1	CASSVAASGWEQFF	TGTGCCAGCAGCGTAGCGGCTAGCGGGTGGGAGCAGTTCTTC
.	.	TRBV30	TRBJ2-2	CAWSILARGGELFF	TGTGCCTGGAGTATCCTAGCTCGGGGCGGGGAGCTGTTTTTT
few	.	TRBV6-1	TRBJ2-7	CASSEAGVEQYF	TGTGCCAGCAGTGAAGCGGGAGTCGAGCAGTACTTC
.	TRBD2	TRBV5-6	TRBJ2-5	CASSVGLAQETQYF	TGTGCCAGCAGCGTAGGACTAGCTCAAGAGACCCAGTACTTC
.	.	TRBV5-1	TRBJ2-7	CASTQIQGSYEQYF	TGCGCCAGCACCCAAATCCAAGGGAGCTACGAGCAGTACTTC
few	TRBD1	TRBV30	TRBJ1-1	CAWSRQGNTEAFF	TGTGCCTGGAGCCGACAGGGCAACACTGAAGCTTTCTTT
.	.	TRBV5-1	TRBJ2-1	CASSLNRDEQFF	TGCGCCAGCAGCCTGAACCGGGATGAGCAGTTCTTC
.	.	TRBV7-6	TRBJ1-2	CASSRGLPAF	TGTGCCAGCAGCCGCGGGCTTCCCGCCTTC